The clone carrying this TCR beta chain was seen just once. Its antigen is unknown. The sample is drawn from a study of CD4+ T cells in melanoma. Study findings and constraints: Reportedly, melanoma neoantigen-specific CD4+ T cells showed varied differentiation states. CD8+ T cell, macrophage and B cell function reportedly correlated with neoantigen-specific CD4+ T cells.

The CDR3 contains 14 residues. Trimming pared 5 bases from V and 5 bases from J, leaving 12 bases between. Germline CDR1 reads MNHEY; CDR2 reads SVGAGI. Produced via immunoSEQ multiplex PCR; TCRdb's table is partial and in-frame only. The top ten clones hold 2.5% to 3.5% of a sample with some 110,000 clones, 80% to 95% of them seen once. The chain uses TRBV6-5 and TRBJ2-2; TRBD2 is a possible D gene (5 bases). The TCR sequence derives from a human donor with melanoma. The specimen sequenced was peripheral blood. CDR3 nucleotides: TGTGCCAGCAGTCGTACTCTAGCAACCGGGGAGCTGTTTTTT. Amino acids: CASSRTLATGELFF.